The clone carrying this TCR beta chain came up many times. CDR1 is SGHRS and CDR2 is YFSETQ in the germline V gene. CDR3 length: 13 amino acids. Deletions cut 4 bases from V and 1 base from J, with 9 bases between. TCRdb re-called the 5' RACE reads with MiXCR, one entry per CDR3 protein. The table includes 200,000 to 250,000 distinct CDR3 sequences, roughly a tenth detected once. This record belongs to a study of CD8 T cells in ankylosing spondylitis. V is TRBV5-1 and J is TRBJ2-7; a possible D gene is TRBD2 (5 bases). The receptor was isolated from a male donor with ankylosing spondylitis or in good health (not recorded which). The sequenced material came from blood, either unsorted or a sorted T cell fraction (not recorded which). CDR3 sequence: CASSNGVSYEQYF. The CDR3 nucleotides read TGCGCCAGCAGCAACGGGGTTTCCTACGAGCAGTACTTC.